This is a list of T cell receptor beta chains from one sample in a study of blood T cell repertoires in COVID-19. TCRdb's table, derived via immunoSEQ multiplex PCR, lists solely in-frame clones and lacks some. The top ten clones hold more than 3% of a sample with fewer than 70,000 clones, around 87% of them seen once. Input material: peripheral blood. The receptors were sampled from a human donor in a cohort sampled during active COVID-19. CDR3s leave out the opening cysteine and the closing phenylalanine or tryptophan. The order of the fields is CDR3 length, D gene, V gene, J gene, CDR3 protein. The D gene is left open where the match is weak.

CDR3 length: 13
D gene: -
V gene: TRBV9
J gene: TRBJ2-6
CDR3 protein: ASSGLASGANVLT

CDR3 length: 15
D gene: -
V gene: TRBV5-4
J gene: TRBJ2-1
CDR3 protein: ASSSPMVGSSYNEQF

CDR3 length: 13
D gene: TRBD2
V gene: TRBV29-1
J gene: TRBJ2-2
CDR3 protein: SVPGLAEDTGELF

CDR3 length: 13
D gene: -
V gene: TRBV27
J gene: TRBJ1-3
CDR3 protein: ASKSGGNSGNTIY

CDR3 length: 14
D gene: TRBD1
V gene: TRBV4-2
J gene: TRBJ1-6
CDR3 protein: ASSSNLRTGISPLH

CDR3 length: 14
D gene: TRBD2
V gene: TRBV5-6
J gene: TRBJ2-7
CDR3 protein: ASSLGLADSSYEQY

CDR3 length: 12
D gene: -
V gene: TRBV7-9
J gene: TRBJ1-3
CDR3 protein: ASRGGDSGNTIY

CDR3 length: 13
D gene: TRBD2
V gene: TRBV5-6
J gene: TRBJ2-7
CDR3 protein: ASSYGLASLREQY

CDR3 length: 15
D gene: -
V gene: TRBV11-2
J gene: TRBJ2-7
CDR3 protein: ASSLVVWGQGKHEQY

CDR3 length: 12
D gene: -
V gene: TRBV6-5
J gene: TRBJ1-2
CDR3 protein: ASSHGGGGYGYT

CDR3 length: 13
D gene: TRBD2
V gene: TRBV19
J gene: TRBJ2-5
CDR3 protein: ASSIVGGGAETQY

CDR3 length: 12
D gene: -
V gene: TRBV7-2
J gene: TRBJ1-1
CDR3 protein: ASTRLSMETEAF

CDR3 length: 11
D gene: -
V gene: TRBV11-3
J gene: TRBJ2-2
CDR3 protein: ASSPWPTGELF

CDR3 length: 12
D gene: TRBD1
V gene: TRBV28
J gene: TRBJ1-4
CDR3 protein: ASNFGTGAEKLF

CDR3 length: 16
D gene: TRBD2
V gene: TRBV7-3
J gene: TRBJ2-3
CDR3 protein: ASSLGAVGRGAPDTQY